What follows are 29 T cell receptor beta chains derived from one specimen sequenced in a study of T-cell memory formation after mild COVID-19. In TCRdb, the 5' RACE reads were re-called with MiXCR into one record per CDR3 protein. This sample has 200,000 to 250,000 distinct CDR3 sequences, with roughly a tenth found just once. Sequenced sample: PBMCs or a T cell subset sorted from them (not recorded which). The receptors derive from a man younger than 35 who had mild COVID-19 (a few samples of this study predate the infection). Cell type and time point are not known.

The chain is built from TRBV29-1 and TRBJ2-3, with TRBD2 identical over 7 bases. Germline V gives CDR1 SQVTM, CDR2 ANQGSEA. V was pared by 7 bases and J by 0 bases, with 10 bases of the junction left unmatched. The CDR3 is 15 amino acids. CDR3 region: CSGGGSWRSTDTQYF. In DNA, the CDR3 is TGCAGCGGGGGGGGTAGTTGGCGAAGCACAGATACGCAGTATTTT.

This clonotype has only a few counts. This rearrangement joins TRBV28 to TRBJ2-1; no firm D call. The germline V and J ends were trimmed by 2 bases and 6 bases, with 8 bases remaining between them. In germline, CDR1 is MDHEN, CDR2 SYDVKM. This CDR3 has 13 amino acids. As DNA, the CDR3 is TGTGCCAGCAGTTTAGCTGGAACCAATGAGCAGTTCTTC. It translates to CASSLAGTNEQFF. Combining the CDR3 with reference TRBV28 and TRBJ2-1 gives the whole variable domain DVKVTQSSRYLVKRTGEKVFLECVQDMDHENMFWYRQDPGLGLRLIYFSYDVKMKEKGDIPEGYSVSREKKERFSLILESASTNQTSMYLCASSLAGTNEQFFGPGTRLTVL.

This clonotype came up a few times. The gene calls are TRBV5-1 and TRBJ1-4, with 8 bases matching TRBD1. V lost 4 bases to trimming and J lost 6 bases; unmatched junction nucleotides: 2. Germline lookup yields CDR1 SGHRS and CDR2 YFSETQ. This CDR3 has 13 residues. The CDR3 nucleotides are TGCGCCAGCAGCCCGGACAGGGATGAAAAACTGTTTTTT. Amino acid sequence: CASSPDRDEKLFF.

In its sample, this clonotype was seen a few times. This chain connects TRBV5-1 to TRBJ1-6; no definite D call. The V and J ends lost 6 bases and 13 bases respectively, with 11 bases between them. The CDR3 covers 11 residues. CDR1 and CDR2 (germline): SGHRS, YFSETQ. CDR3 in DNA: TGCGCCAGCAAAATCAGTGACCCCCTCCACTTT. Residues: CASKISDPLHF.

This clonotype was seen only a few times. The chain joins TRBV7-2 to TRBJ1-6, with 9 bases aligning to TRBD1. Germline assignment: CDR1 SGHTA and CDR2 FQGNSA. The CDR3 has 14 amino acids. Trimming removed 4 bases from V and 10 bases from J; junction bases left unmatched: 5. CDR3 region: CASSSGQGSSPLHF. The DNA for the CDR3 is TGTGCCAGCAGCTCGGGACAGGGAAGCTCACCCCTCCACTTT.

This clonotype has ten or more counts. The chain links TRBV27 to TRBJ2-1; D is unclear. The CDR3 has 11 residues. Germline V CDR1 and CDR2: MNHEY, SMNVEV (reference sequence). V was trimmed by 2 bases and J by 10 bases, leaving 6 bases between them. CDR3 in amino acids: CASSLGLEQFF. The CDR3 DNA sequence: TGTGCCAGCAGTTTAGGATTAGAGCAGTTCTTC.

This clonotype has only a few counts. The chain is built from TRBV5-1 and TRBJ2-3; TRBD1 matches 10 bases. The CDR3 spans 16 residues. Germline V lookup: CDR1 SGHRS, CDR2 YFSETQ. Unmatched junction bases numbered 5, after V lost 0 bases and J lost 4 bases. CDR3: CASSLEGTGEADTQYF. The DNA for the CDR3 is TGCGCCAGCAGCTTGGAAGGGACAGGGGAGGCAGATACGCAGTATTTT.

This clonotype was observed at least ten times. This rearrangement joins TRBV20-1 to TRBJ2-1; TRBD2 aligns across 8 bases. J gave up 4 bases and V 1 base, and 6 bases lay outside the gene matches. CDR1 is DFQATT, CDR2 SNEGSKA, per germline (reference sequence). This CDR3 is built from 15 residues. The DNA for the CDR3 is TGCAGTGCTAGAGTGCAAGCGGGGGAGTACAATGAGCAGTTCTTC. As protein: CSARVQAGEYNEQFF.

The J gene is TRBJ1-5, the V gene TRBV4-2; 7 bases fit TRBD1. Germline V gives CDR1 LGHNA, CDR2 YNFKEQ. The length of the CDR3 is 13 residues. The trim removed 4 bases at V and 9 bases at J, leaving 6 bases unmatched. The CDR3 protein is CASSLTGERPQHF. In DNA, the CDR3 is TGTGCCAGCAGCCTAACAGGGGAAAGGCCCCAGCATTTT.

The V gene is TRBV12-3 or TRBV12-4, the J gene TRBJ2-7; TRBD2 aligns across 13 bases. This CDR3 comprises 15 residues. V shed 3 bases, J shed 3 bases, and the junction held 2 bases outside the gene matches. CDR3 DNA sequence: TGTGCCAGCAGTTTGCGACTAGCGGGGGGCTACGAGCAGTACTTC. This gives the protein CASSLRLAGGYEQYF.

The rearrangement links TRBV5-1 to TRBJ1-5, with D unresolved. Trimming removed 8 bases from V and 5 bases from J, with 8 bases in between. The CDR3 contains 11 residues. Germline V CDR1 and CDR2: SGHRS, YFSETQ. Here the CDR3 reads CASGLHQPQHF. Here the CDR3 DNA reads TGCGCCAGTGGCCTACATCAGCCCCAGCATTTT.

This sequence joins TRBV6-5 and TRBJ2-5, with D tentatively TRBD1 (6 bases). The CDR3 has 18 residues. Germline values: CDR1 MNHEY, CDR2 SVGAGI. The V gene lost 4 bases and the J gene lost 5 bases, with 26 bases spanning the gap. CDR3 DNA sequence: TGTGCCAGCAGTTCACAGGCGATGGGGGCGACGTTGGGCGAGACCCAGTACTTC. The encoded protein is CASSSQAMGATLGETQYF.

This clonotype has a handful of counts. The V gene is TRBV24-1, the J gene TRBJ2-5; TRBD1 aligns across 10 bases. Germline loops: CDR1 KGHDR, CDR2 SFDVKD. The V and J ends lost 2 bases and 0 bases, in that order; junction bases with no gene match: 2. This CDR3 is built from 16 residues. In DNA form, the CDR3 reads TGTGCCACCAGTGATTACGGGACAGGGGACCAAGAGACCCAGTACTTC. This codes for CATSDYGTGDQETQYF.

This clonotype was counted many times. This chain uses TRBV12-3 or TRBV12-4 with TRBJ1-2; D gene uncertain. V was pared by 3 bases and J by 3 bases, with 8 bases between. The CDR3 spans 13 residues. DNA of the CDR3: TGTGCCAGCAGTTTGCGGGGTGACTATGGCTACACCTTC. Protein product: CASSLRGDYGYTF.

This clonotype was seen only a few times. The chain joins TRBV10-3 to TRBJ1-4; the D is unclear. The length of the CDR3 is 16 residues. Germline CDR1 reads ENHRY; CDR2 reads SYGVKD. Trimming cost V 6 bases and J 0 bases, with 14 bases left between them. CDR3 sequence: CAISSGERTTNEKLFF. The DNA of the CDR3 is TGTGCCATCAGCAGCGGGGAAAGGACAACTAATGAAAAACTGTTTTTT.

This clonotype was counted a few times. J is TRBJ2-3 and V is TRBV10-3; no definite D call. The CDR3 has 13 amino acids. The V and J ends lost 8 bases and 2 bases respectively, with 11 bases between them. The germline gives CDR1 ENHRY, CDR2 SYGVKD. The CDR3 DNA is TGTGCCATCCGAATCGGTCTCACAGATACGCAGTATTTT. It is translated as CAIRIGLTDTQYF.

V usage is TRBV4-1 and J usage is TRBJ2-3; either TRBD1 or TRBD2 may fit D (7 bases each). Trimming shortened V by 6 bases and J by 6 bases, and 16 bases separated the two germline ends. The CDR3 spans 14 residues. From germline, CDR1 is MGHRA and CDR2 YSYEKL. The CDR3 reads CASRPRGGSDTQYF. The CDR3 nucleotides read TGCGCCAGCAGGCCCAGGGGGGGATCCGATACGCAGTATTTT.

This clonotype appeared many times. The CDR3 bases are TGTGCCAGCAGCTCGGGGGGGCTCTCCTACAATGAGCAGTTCTTC. Amino acids: CASSSGGLSYNEQFF. The V gene is TRBV7-2, the J gene TRBJ2-1; 8 nucleotides agree with TRBD2. CDR1 is SGHTA, CDR2 FQGNSA, per germline. The V gene end was trimmed by 4 bases and the J gene end by 0 bases; junction bases not matched to a gene: 2. The CDR3 consists of 15 residues.

This clonotype has a handful of counts. One end of the junction does not line up with germline, which may come from a read error. The chain couples TRBV5-1 to TRBJ1-5; D uncertain. The CDR3 has 15 amino acids. In germline, CDR1 is SGHRS, CDR2 YFSETQ. The CDR3 DNA follows: TGCGCCAGCAGATTGGACGGGTATAGCAATCAGCCCCAGCATTTT. Translated: CASRLDGYSNQPQHF. The variable domain in full, with the rest retrieved from reference TRBV5-1 and TRBJ1-5, is KAGVTQTPRYLIKTRGQQVTLSCSPISGHRSVSWYQQTPGQGLQFLFEYFSETQRNKGNFPGRFSGRQFSNSRSEMNVSTLELGDSALYLCASRLDGYSNQPQHFGDGTRLSIL.

The J gene is TRBJ1-6, the V gene TRBV7-2; D is uncertain. In germline, CDR1 is SGHTA, CDR2 FQGNSA. The ends were cut back, 8 bases at V and 7 bases at J, with 9 bases in the middle. This CDR3 region has 12 residues. CDR3 DNA: TGTGCCAGCGGGGATCGGAATTCACCCCTCCACTTT. Protein: CASGDRNSPLHF.

This clonotype appeared once. The rearrangement links TRBV5-1 to TRBJ2-3, with D hard to call. The CDR3 contains 14 residues. Trimming pared 0 bases from V and 5 bases from J, leaving 10 bases between. CDR1 SGHRS and CDR2 YFSETQ come from the germline V gene. The CDR3 DNA sequence: TGCGCCAGCAGCTTGGGACCCGCCCAAGATACGCAGTATTTT. It yields the protein CASSLGPAQDTQYF.

The chain has TRBV25-1 and TRBJ2-3; D gene uncertain. The CDR3 is 13 amino acids. Germline assignment: CDR1 MGHDK and CDR2 SYGVNS. Trimming took off 4 bases at V and 2 bases at J, with 7 bases between the two ends. CDR3 sequence (DNA): TGTGCCAGCAGTGGCAGCTTCACAGATACGCAGTATTTT. Its translation is CASSGSFTDTQYF.

The chain carries TRBV7-3 and TRBJ2-3; the D gene is possibly TRBD2 (6 bases). This CDR3 contains 15 residues. From germline, CDR1 is SGHTA and CDR2 FQGTGA. V lost 4 bases to trimming and J lost 0 bases, with 11 bases between them. CDR3 in DNA: TGTGCCAGCAGCTCCCCCGGGACTAGCACAGATACGCAGTATTTT. This sequence encodes CASSSPGTSTDTQYF.

This clonotype was seen more than once but under ten times. J is TRBJ2-6 and V is TRBV28; tentative D call: TRBD1 (5 bases). CDR3 length: 17 residues. The germline V gene has CDR1 MDHEN and CDR2 SYDVKM. V was clipped by 3 bases and J by 0 bases, with 12 bases between them. CDR3 residues: CASSFLGPSSGANVLTF. CDR3 coding DNA: TGTGCCAGCAGTTTCCTGGGGCCAAGCTCTGGGGCCAACGTCCTGACTTTC.

This clonotype was seen a handful of times. This rearrangement joins TRBV5-1 to TRBJ2-6; D unresolved. The CDR3 has 14 residues. Germline V gene lookup returns CDR1 SGHRS and CDR2 YFSETQ. V shed 7 bases and J shed 4 bases, with 12 bases lying between them. The CDR3 DNA reads TGCGCCAGCCGGGCCCTAGGGGGGGCCAACGTCCTGACTTTC. Protein product: CASRALGGANVLTF.

This clonotype turned up a few times. At one end, the junction sequence differs from germline, possibly due to a read error. The V gene is TRBV24-1, the J gene TRBJ2-4, with a weak D call TRBD2 (6 bases). CDR3 length equals 10 residues. From germline, CDR1 is KGHDR and CDR2 SFDVKD. This chain's CDR3 is CATSDPTSSF. DNA of the CDR3: TGTGCCACCAGTGACCCGACTAGTAGCTTC.

This clonotype was found a few times. V gene TRBV5-1 combines with J gene TRBJ2-3; D tentatively reads TRBD1 or TRBD2 (5 bases each). Germline loops: CDR1 SGHRS, CDR2 YFSETQ. There are 14 residues in the CDR3. V lost 4 bases and J lost 4, with 13 bases in between. CDR3 loop: CASSNRTGADTQYF. The CDR3 nucleotides read TGCGCCAGCAGCAACAGGACTGGGGCAGATACGCAGTATTTT.

Ten or more counts support this clonotype. The chain links TRBV4-3 to TRBJ2-5; the D gene is possibly TRBD2 (5 bases). The length of the CDR3 is 13 residues. Germline V gives CDR1 LGHNA, CDR2 YSLEER. V shed 4 bases and J shed 4 bases, with 10 bases lying between them. The CDR3, as DNA: TGCGCCAGCAGCCCCCGCCGGGGAGAGACCCAGTACTTC. Translation gives CASSPRRGETQYF.

This clonotype was recorded a few times. V gene TRBV7-2 combines with J gene TRBJ2-5, with D possibly being TRBD2 (5 bases). With 1 base removed from V and 5 bases from J, the gap between germline ends came to 11 bases. The CDR3 covers 14 residues. CDR1 and CDR2 from the germline V gene are SGHTA and FQGNSA. The CDR3, as DNA: TGTGCCAGCAGCTTAGGAGGGAATGCGGAGACCCAGTACTTC. Translating gives CASSLGGNAETQYF.